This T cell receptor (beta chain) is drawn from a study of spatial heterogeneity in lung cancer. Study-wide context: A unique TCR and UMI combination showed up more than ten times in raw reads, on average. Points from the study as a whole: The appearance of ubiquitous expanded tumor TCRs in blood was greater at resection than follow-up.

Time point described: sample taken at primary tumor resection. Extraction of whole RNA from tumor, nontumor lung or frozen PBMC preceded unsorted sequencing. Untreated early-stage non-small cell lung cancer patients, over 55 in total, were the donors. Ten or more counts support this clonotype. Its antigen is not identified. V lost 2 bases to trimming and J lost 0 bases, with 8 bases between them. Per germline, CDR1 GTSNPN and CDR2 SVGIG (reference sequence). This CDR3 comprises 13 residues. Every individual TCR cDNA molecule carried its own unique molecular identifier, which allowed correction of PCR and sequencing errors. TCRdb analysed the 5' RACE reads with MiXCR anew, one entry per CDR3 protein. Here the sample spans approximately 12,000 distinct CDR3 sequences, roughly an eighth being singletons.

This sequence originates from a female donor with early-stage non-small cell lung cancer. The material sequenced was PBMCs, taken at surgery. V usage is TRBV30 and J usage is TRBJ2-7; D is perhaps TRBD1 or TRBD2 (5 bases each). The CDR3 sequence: CAWSTGTSYEQYF. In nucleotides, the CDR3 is TGTGCCTGGAGTACGGGGACCTCCTACGAGCAGTACTTC.